The rows below give T cell receptor beta chains drawn from one sample of a study of identical twins. TCRdb re-called the 5' RACE reads through MiXCR, storing one row per CDR3 protein. Of around 960,000 distinct CDR3 sequences listed, more than 9% are singletons. The same data also went into a second study, on yellow fever vaccine responses in identical twins.

The sample taken for sequencing was PBMCs. Source of these receptors: a woman in her late teens or twenties in good health. CDR3s include the opening cysteine and the closing phenylalanine or tryptophan. Each record gives: J gene, V gene, CDR3 protein.

j_call: TRBJ1-2; v_call: TRBV12-3/TRBV12-4; cdr3_aa: CASRITGGAGYGYTF
j_call: TRBJ1-2; v_call: TRBV11-1; cdr3_aa: CASSTGNDNYGYTF
j_call: TRBJ2-1; v_call: TRBV11-3; cdr3_aa: CASSFGGPSSYNEQFF
j_call: TRBJ1-5; v_call: TRBV20-1; cdr3_aa: CSATHGPPNQPQHF
j_call: TRBJ2-5; v_call: TRBV20-1; cdr3_aa: CSARTGLGEETQYF
j_call: TRBJ1-1; v_call: TRBV10-1; cdr3_aa: CASMSTRNTEAFF
j_call: TRBJ2-3; v_call: TRBV28; cdr3_aa: CASSSRRTDTQYF
j_call: TRBJ2-6; v_call: TRBV12-3/TRBV12-4; cdr3_aa: CASSPAWANVLTF
j_call: TRBJ2-3; v_call: TRBV5-1; cdr3_aa: CASSLFGGHTDTQYF
j_call: TRBJ2-3; v_call: TRBV20-1; cdr3_aa: CSARTSARMGTQYF
j_call: TRBJ1-1; v_call: TRBV10-3; cdr3_aa: CAITTGINTEAFF
j_call: TRBJ2-7; v_call: TRBV4-1; cdr3_aa: CASSQAQIDYEQYF
j_call: TRBJ1-6; v_call: TRBV2; cdr3_aa: CASSEEQGALPLHF
j_call: TRBJ2-2; v_call: TRBV5-1; cdr3_aa: CASSLAKREGRSTGELFF
j_call: TRBJ1-5; v_call: TRBV20-1; cdr3_aa: CSGGERYQPQHF
j_call: TRBJ2-2; v_call: TRBV7-8; cdr3_aa: CASSVRRTEGTTQTTGELFF
j_call: TRBJ1-2; v_call: TRBV7-9; cdr3_aa: CASSSLVGYTF
j_call: TRBJ2-1; v_call: TRBV6-5; cdr3_aa: CASSYSPGLAVDEQFF
j_call: TRBJ2-7; v_call: TRBV7-2; cdr3_aa: CASSNRNEQYF
j_call: TRBJ2-5; v_call: TRBV15; cdr3_aa: CATSRDLRGGPDRQETQYF
j_call: TRBJ1-1; v_call: TRBV5-1; cdr3_aa: CASSSRDGRNTEAFF
j_call: TRBJ2-1; v_call: TRBV11-2; cdr3_aa: CASSLVGIYNEQFF
j_call: TRBJ2-7; v_call: TRBV28; cdr3_aa: CASKALRGEQYF
j_call: TRBJ1-2; v_call: TRBV5-5; cdr3_aa: CASSSLSNYGYTF
j_call: TRBJ2-3; v_call: TRBV7-2; cdr3_aa: CASIPELERDTQYF
j_call: TRBJ2-1; v_call: TRBV7-7; cdr3_aa: CASSFNRGDEQFF
j_call: TRBJ2-1; v_call: TRBV20-1; cdr3_aa: CSASSGGGYNEQFF
j_call: TRBJ2-7; v_call: TRBV5-1; cdr3_aa: CASSLDRDNEQYF
j_call: TRBJ1-3; v_call: TRBV4-2; cdr3_aa: CASSQSTGNTIYF
j_call: TRBJ1-1; v_call: TRBV9; cdr3_aa: CASSVDQGATEAFF
j_call: TRBJ2-7; v_call: TRBV12-3/TRBV12-4; cdr3_aa: CASSPIGTSNEQYF
j_call: TRBJ1-3; v_call: TRBV6-5; cdr3_aa: CASSYTTVGNTIYF
j_call: TRBJ2-1; v_call: TRBV6-1; cdr3_aa: CASSGWGLASYNEQFF
j_call: TRBJ1-5; v_call: TRBV5-1; cdr3_aa: CASSLDPNFGNQPQHF
j_call: TRBJ1-5; v_call: TRBV3-1; cdr3_aa: CASSQNIGQYSNQPQHF
j_call: TRBJ2-1; v_call: TRBV7-9; cdr3_aa: CASRPGLGPNEQFF
j_call: TRBJ2-1; v_call: TRBV7-9; cdr3_aa: CASSLVGTGPYNEQFF
j_call: TRBJ2-3; v_call: TRBV20-1; cdr3_aa: CSARDVAGGADTQYF
j_call: TRBJ1-1; v_call: TRBV19; cdr3_aa: CASSGSGVTEAFF
j_call: TRBJ2-4; v_call: TRBV2; cdr3_aa: CASKLTWAKNIQYF
j_call: TRBJ2-1; v_call: TRBV7-3; cdr3_aa: CASSLRASGTAYNEQFF
j_call: TRBJ2-2; v_call: TRBV9; cdr3_aa: CASSANTGELFF
j_call: TRBJ2-1; v_call: TRBV5-1; cdr3_aa: CASSLVWSGLASYNEQFF
j_call: TRBJ1-5; v_call: TRBV15; cdr3_aa: CATSLVGNQPQHF
j_call: TRBJ2-1; v_call: TRBV12-3/TRBV12-4; cdr3_aa: CASSFTLAGGSEQFF
j_call: TRBJ2-2; v_call: TRBV2; cdr3_aa: CASSDLGFTGELFF
j_call: TRBJ2-7; v_call: TRBV6-5; cdr3_aa: CASSSLGTGDYEQYF
j_call: TRBJ2-3; v_call: TRBV11-3; cdr3_aa: CASSLGQGSRYTQYF